A selection of T cell receptor beta chains follows, all from one sample in a study of patients and donors after allogeneic stem cell transplantation. TCRdb re-analysed the RT-PCR reads in MiXCR, keeping a single row per CDR3 protein. The table lists about 110,000 distinct CDR3 sequences, roughly 37% of them singletons. The material sequenced was blood, either unsorted or a sorted T cell fraction (not recorded which). These receptors all stem from a human donor who was either an allogeneic HSCT recipient or a stem cell or donor lymphocyte infusion donor (not recorded which). It is not recorded whose cells these are; they may come from a transplant donor. CDR3s include the opening cysteine and the closing phenylalanine or tryptophan. A D gene is named only where the DNA matches it firmly. Clone size appears in some rows only: once, few, many, or a class for an expanded clone.

>few|TRBJ1-1|TRBV28|.
CASSLALTTVTEAFF
TGTGCCAGCAGTTTAGCCTTAACTACGGTCACTGAAGCTTTCTTT
>many|TRBJ1-4|TRBV7-2|.
CASSPHYTNEKLFF
TGTGCCAGCAGCCCACACTATACTAATGAAAAACTGTTTTTT
>few|TRBJ1-5|TRBV18|.
CASSPPGRNQPQHF
TGTGCCAGCTCACCCCCGGGACGGAATCAGCCCCAGCATTTT
>.|TRBJ2-1|TRBV27|TRBD2
CASKTSRSYNEQFF
TGTGCCAGCAAGACTAGCCGCTCCTACAATGAGCAGTTCTTC
>.|TRBJ2-2|TRBV29-1|TRBD1
CSVSGQGFRTGELFF
TGCAGCGTTAGCGGACAGGGATTCAGGACCGGGGAGCTGTTTTTT
>.|TRBJ2-1|TRBV25-1|.
CASSEGRYLGFFF
TGTGCCAGCAGTGAGGGTAGATACTTGGGGTTCTTCTTC
>few|TRBJ2-1|TRBV24-1|TRBD2
CATSDSRTSGSNEQFF
TGTGCCACCAGTGATTCCCGGACTAGCGGGAGTAATGAGCAGTTCTTC
>many|TRBJ1-4|TRBV12-3/TRBV12-4|TRBD1
CASSASGQGDGKLFF
TGTGCCAGCAGTGCCTCGGGACAGGGGGACGGAAAACTGTTTTTT
>few|TRBJ1-5|TRBV20-1|.
CSATMEIQPQHF
TGCAGTGCTACTATGGAAATTCAGCCCCAGCATTTT
>.|TRBJ2-3|TRBV7-2|.
CASSRPGRDGDTQYF
TGTGCCAGCAGCCGCCCAGGACGGGACGGGGATACGCAGTATTTT
>few|TRBJ1-2|TRBV6-5|TRBD1
CASRASGTESLYGYTF
TGTGCCAGCAGGGCCTCCGGGACAGAATCCCTCTATGGCTACACCTTC
>.|TRBJ2-1|TRBV20-1|TRBD2
CSASGTSGNHEQFF
TGCAGTGCTTCCGGGACTAGCGGGAACCATGAGCAGTTCTTC
>.|TRBJ2-5|TRBV11-2|TRBD1
CASSTLGTGEERTQYF
TGTGCCAGCAGCACCCTCGGGACAGGGGAGGAAAGGACCCAGTACTTC
>.|TRBJ1-1|TRBV7-9|.
CASSAPGKDEAFF
TGTGCCAGCAGCGCGCCCGGGAAGGATGAAGCTTTCTTT
>.|TRBJ1-5|TRBV5-6|.
CASSLEGRTAIQPQHF
TGTGCCAGCAGCTTGGAGGGACGGACAGCCATTCAGCCCCAGCATTTT
>.|TRBJ2-7|TRBV2|TRBD2
CASRYTSGYEQHF
TGTGCCAGCAGGTATACTAGCGGGTACGAGCAGCACTTC
>.|TRBJ1-6|TRBV4-3|.
CASSQFGAVGRPLHF
TGCGCCAGCAGCCAGTTCGGGGCGGTAGGTCGACCCCTCCACTTT
>few|TRBJ1-1|TRBV15|.
CATSRGRKELEAFF
TGTGCCACCAGCAGAGGCCGTAAGGAGCTTGAAGCTTTCTTT
>.|TRBJ2-4|TRBV20-1|.
CSYGGKNIQYF
TGCAGTTATGGGGGGAAAAACATTCAGTACTTC
>.|TRBJ1-5|TRBV6-2/TRBV6-3|TRBD1
CASHGTGGSLRNQPQHF
TGTGCCAGCCATGGGACAGGGGGCTCCCTCCGCAATCAGCCCCAGCATTTT
>.|TRBJ2-2|TRBV6-2/TRBV6-3|.
CASSYWAGELFF
TGTGCCAGCAGTTACTGGGCCGGGGAGCTGTTTTTT
>.|TRBJ2-1|TRBV27|.
CASRHGVLNEQFF
TGTGCCAGCAGGCACGGCGTACTCAATGAGCAGTTCTTC
>few|TRBJ2-2|TRBV6-5|TRBD1
CASRRTGWELFF
TGTGCCAGCAGAAGGACAGGGTGGGAGCTGTTTTTT
>.|TRBJ2-3|TRBV5-1|.
CASSSAESTDTQYF
TGCGCCAGCAGCTCCGCGGAAAGCACAGATACGCAGTATTTT
>many|TRBJ1-5|TRBV6-6|TRBD1
CASSWAGGQPQHF
TGTGCCAGCAGTTGGGCAGGGGGCCAGCCCCAGCATTTT
>few|TRBJ2-5|TRBV7-2|.
CASSSLRGRETQYF
TGTGCCAGCAGCTCCCTCAGGGGTCGGGAGACCCAGTACTTC
>.|TRBJ1-1|TRBV27|.
CASSLYGTPHTEAFF
TGTGCCAGCAGTTTATATGGGACACCGCACACTGAAGCTTTCTTT
>.|TRBJ1-3|TRBV12-3/TRBV12-4|.
CASSPGSSGNTIYF
TGTGCCAGCAGTCCAGGGAGCTCTGGAAACACCATATATTTT
>.|TRBJ1-1|TRBV3-1|.
CASSRDYTEAFF
TGTGCCAGCAGCCGGGATTACACTGAAGCTTTCTTT
>.|TRBJ1-5|TRBV20-1|TRBD1
CSARTGGSQTAQHF
TGCAGTGCCCGGACAGGGGGCTCCCAAACGGCCCAGCATTTT
>.|TRBJ1-4|TRBV12-3/TRBV12-4|.
CASSLTQGSEGSF
TGTGCCAGCAGTTTAACCCAGGGTTCGGAGGGGAGTTTT